These 32 T cell receptor beta chains share one sample of origin, sequenced in a study of blood T cell repertoires in COVID-19. Generated by immunoSEQ multiplex PCR, the TCRdb table keeps only in-frame clones and is missing some. Here the sample spans fewer than 100,000 clones, roughly 90% being singletons. Sequencing input: peripheral blood. These receptor sequences come from an elderly woman with acute or convalescent COVID-19.

The chain employs TRBV7-2 and TRBJ1-1, with 8 nucleotides matching TRBD1. Per the germline V gene, CDR1 is SGHTA and CDR2 is FQGNSA. V gave up 3 bases and J gave up 1 base; unmatched junction bases: 4. The CDR3 totals 15 residues. The CDR3 spells CASSLTGAQNTEAFF. As DNA, the CDR3 is TGTGCCAGCAGCTTGACAGGGGCACAGAACACTGAAGCTTTCTTT.

The chain carries TRBV13 and TRBJ1-3, with TRBD1 matching over 8 bases. The CDR3 extends over 17 amino acids. Losses at the gene ends were 5 bases for V and 3 bases for J; bases not matched to a gene: 12. CDR1 is PRHDT and CDR2 is FYEKMQ in the germline V gene (reference sequence). CDR3 region: CASSGGTGARGGNTIYF. The DNA of the CDR3 is TGTGCCAGCAGCGGGGGGACAGGAGCTCGAGGTGGAAACACCATATATTTT.

This rearrangement joins TRBV15 to TRBJ1-2; possibly TRBD1 for D (5 bases). V was cut by 7 bases and J by 5 bases, with 17 bases left in between. The CDR3 sequence is 14 residues long. The germline CDR1 and CDR2 sequences are LNHNV and YYDKDF (reference sequence). CDR3 protein: CATNRRVGDYGYTF. CDR3 DNA: TGTGCCACCAACCGGAGGGTGGGGGATTATGGCTACACCTTC.

V is TRBV7-3 and J is TRBJ2-5; D gene uncertain. Germline V gives CDR1 SGHTA, CDR2 FQGTGA. Trimming took 1 base from V and 5 from J, leaving 8 bases between them. The CDR3 length is 13 residues. CDR3 nucleotide sequence: TGTGCCAGCAGCTTAAATGCGCGGGAGACCCAGTACTTC. Its translation is CASSLNARETQYF.

The chain carries TRBV3-1 (or the pseudogene TRBV3-2) and TRBJ1-6; D is perhaps TRBD1 (5 bases). V was cut by 0 bases and J by 4 bases, with 13 bases left in between. Germline CDR1 reads LGHDT; CDR2 reads YNNKEL (reference sequence). CDR3 length: 17 residues. CDR3 DNA sequence: TGTGCCAGCAGCCAAGACCCTGGGGCCTTTTATAATTCACCCCTCCACTTT. Protein sequence: CASSQDPGAFYNSPLHF.

The chain joins TRBV19 to TRBJ1-2; TRBD1 might be the D (6 bases). This CDR3 contains 14 residues. V lost 7 bases to trimming and J lost 9 bases, with 21 bases between them. The germline gives CDR1 LNHDA, CDR2 SQIVND (reference sequence). CDR3 nucleotides: TGTGCCAGTACCACAACCGGGACACGAGAGCGCTACACCTTC. It codes for CASTTTGTRERYTF.

The V gene is TRBV27, the J gene TRBJ2-1; 7 bases map to TRBD2. This CDR3 comprises 15 residues. Germline values: CDR1 MNHEY, CDR2 SMNVEV (reference sequence). V dropped 4 bases and J dropped 0; count of bases not matched to a gene: 3. The CDR3 DNA reads TGTGCCAGCAGTTCTCTAGCGGACTCCTACAATGAGCAGTTCTTC. This sequence encodes CASSSLADSYNEQFF.

The rearrangement links TRBV6-5 to TRBJ1-3; 8 bases match TRBD1. With 4 bases clipped from V and 3 bases from J, the junction kept 8 bases outside the gene matches. This CDR3 has 16 residues. CDR1 is MNHEY, CDR2 SVGAGI, per germline. This chain's CDR3 is CASSSPRGLGGNTIYF. CDR3 coding DNA: TGTGCCAGCAGTTCCCCCAGGGGGCTCGGTGGAAACACCATATATTTT.

The CDR3 here is CASSFPPWRSYNEQFF. Here the CDR3 DNA reads TGTGCCAGCAGCTTCCCCCCCTGGCGGAGCTACAATGAGCAGTTCTTC. This sequence joins TRBV7-3 and TRBJ2-1; no definite D call. V lost 3 bases, J lost 3 bases, and 15 bases lay in between. CDR1 and CDR2 from the germline V gene are SGHTA and FQGTGA. This CDR3 contains 16 residues.

V and J are TRBV5-8 and TRBJ1-1, with D unclear. Trimming took 6 bases from V and 1 from J, leaving 13 bases between them. The germline V gene has CDR1 SGHTS and CDR2 YDEGEE. This CDR3 comprises 14 residues. As DNA, the CDR3 is TGTGCCAGCACCCCCTCCCGTTGGAACACTGAAGCTTTCTTT. Protein: CASTPSRWNTEAFF.

The V call is TRBV28, the J call TRBJ1-5; TRBD1 aligns across 7 bases. The germline V gene encodes CDR1 MDHEN and CDR2 SYDVKM. V was clipped by 6 bases and J by 4 bases; unmatched bases: 3. The CDR3 runs to 13 residues. This CDR3 is CASRWTGNQPQHF. CDR3 bases: TGTGCCAGCAGATGGACAGGTAATCAGCCCCAGCATTTT.

J is TRBJ1-2 and V is TRBV7-9; a weak D match, TRBD1 (6 bases). Germline CDR1 reads SEHNR; CDR2 reads FQNEAQ (reference sequence). This CDR3 has 14 residues. V was shortened by 3 bases and J by 0 bases, with 8 bases between the two germline ends. The CDR3 here is CASSLGQTNYGYTF. The CDR3 nucleotides are TGTGCCAGCAGCTTGGGACAAACTAACTATGGCTACACCTTC.

V and J are TRBV4-2 and TRBJ1-3; D call uncertain. Germline V gene data show CDR1 as LGHNA and CDR2 as YNFKEQ. The CDR3 contains 13 residues. The V end was cut by 0 bases, the J end by 3 bases, with 3 bases between. The CDR3 sequence: CASSQDIGNTIYF. As DNA, the CDR3 is TGTGCCAGCAGCCAAGACATTGGAAACACCATATATTTT.

This chain uses TRBV5-4 with TRBJ1-3, with D uncertain. CDR1 and CDR2 (germline): SGHNT, YYREEE (reference sequence). Between the trimmed V and J ends, which lost 4 bases and 0 bases, there was a span of 11 bases. CDR3 size: 15 residues. The CDR3 coding sequence is TGTGCCAGCAGCCGCGGCAGTCACTCTGGAAACACCATATATTTT. Its translation: CASSRGSHSGNTIYF. Combining the CDR3 with reference TRBV5-4 and TRBJ1-3 gives the whole variable domain ETGVTQSPTHLIKTRGQQVTLRCSSQSGHNTVSWYQQALGQGPQFIFQYYREEENGRGNFPPRFSGLQFPNYSSELNVNALELDDSALYLCASSRGSHSGNTIYFGEGSWLTVV.

For this clone: The sample holds other DNA sequences that translate to the same CDR3. The chain uses TRBV12-5 and TRBJ2-3; possibly TRBD2 for D (6 bases). This CDR3 has 13 residues. Per the germline V gene, CDR1 is LGHNT and CDR2 is FRNRAP. The V and J ends lost 6 bases and 1 base respectively, with 8 bases between them. The CDR3 spells CASGLAGTDTQYF. The CDR3 region has the DNA TGTGCTAGTGGCTTAGCGGGCACAGATACGCAGTATTTT.

The chain couples TRBV18 to TRBJ2-3, with D hard to call. The CDR3 totals 14 residues. Trimming removed 3 bases at V and 3 bases at J, with 10 bases between. From germline, CDR1 is KGHSH and CDR2 LQKENI. CDR3 DNA sequence: TGTGCCAGCTCACCCCGACTCGGTACAGATACGCAGTATTTT. This sequence encodes CASSPRLGTDTQYF.

This clone appeared once. The chain employs TRBV6-5 and TRBJ2-2, with 11 nucleotides matching TRBD1. The CDR3 totals 16 residues. With 4 bases clipped from V and 3 bases from J, the junction kept 4 bases outside the gene matches. Germline V lookup: CDR1 MNHEY, CDR2 SVGAGI. The CDR3 is CASSSGQGAYTGELFF. For the CDR3, the DNA is TGTGCCAGCAGTTCCGGACAGGGGGCTTACACCGGGGAGCTGTTTTTT.

The chain uses TRBV9 and TRBJ2-2; no clear D. This CDR3 comprises 13 residues. The V gene lost 4 bases and the J gene lost 5 bases, with 9 bases spanning the gap. Germline V gene data show CDR1 as SGDLS and CDR2 as YYNGEE. The CDR3 DNA reads as TGTGCCAGCAGCCCCCGGGTGACCGGGGAGCTGTTTTTT. Translation gives CASSPRVTGELFF.

The rearrangement links TRBV4-3 to TRBJ1-2; 8 bases line up with TRBD1. From germline, CDR1 is LGHNA and CDR2 YSLEER. Trimming removed 2 bases from V and 6 bases from J; junction bases left unmatched: 2. This CDR3 has 13 amino acids. The CDR3 nucleotides are TGCGCCAGCAGCCAACTGACAGGGGATGGCTACACCTTC. Amino acid sequence: CASSQLTGDGYTF.

CDR3 DNA sequence: TGCAGCGTGCGCCCGACAGTTTCCACCTACGAGCAGTACTTC. It yields the protein CSVRPTVSTYEQYF. This chain uses TRBV29-1 with TRBJ2-7, with D possibly matching TRBD1 (5 bases). Germline CDR1 SQVTM, CDR2 ANQGSEA. The CDR3 loop spans 14 amino acids. Trimming cost V 6 bases and J 2 bases, with 17 bases left between them.

The chain employs TRBV11-2 and TRBJ2-2; no reliable D call. With 1 base removed from V and 1 base from J, the gap between germline ends came to 4 bases. The CDR3 totals 14 residues. CDR1 and CDR2 from the germline V gene are SGHAT and FQNNGV. The CDR3 loop reads CASSLAQNTGELFF. The CDR3 coding sequence is TGTGCCAGCAGCTTAGCCCAGAACACCGGGGAGCTGTTTTTT.

The rearrangement links TRBV6-1 to TRBJ1-2; D is unresolved. The germline V gene has CDR1 MNHNS and CDR2 SASEGT. The CDR3 has 12 amino acids. Trimming left V 0 bases short and J 4 bases short, with 3 bases between. CDR3 region: CASSEASYGYTF. The CDR3 nucleotides are TGTGCCAGCAGTGAAGCTAGCTATGGCTACACCTTC.

The V gene is TRBV28, the J gene TRBJ1-1; perhaps TRBD1 as D (6 bases). This CDR3 is built from 14 residues. Germline V gives CDR1 MDHEN, CDR2 SYDVKM. The ends were cut back, 7 bases at V and 5 bases at J, with 17 bases in the middle. In nucleotides, the CDR3 is TGTGCCAGCACAAAAAACAGGGTTTGGACTGAAGCTTTCTTT. It yields the protein CASTKNRVWTEAFF.

The chain links TRBV10-3 to TRBJ2-5, with 14 bases matching TRBD2. The CDR3 contains 15 residues. The J segment lost 5 bases and the V segment lost 5 bases, leaving 4 bases of the junction unmatched. CDR1 and CDR2 from the germline V gene are ENHRY and SYGVKD. As DNA, the CDR3 is TGTGCCATCAGTACGGGACTAGCGGGAGCCGAGACCCAGTACTTC. Amino acids: CAISTGLAGAETQYF.

The chain links TRBV27 to TRBJ2-1; no reliable D call. This CDR3 has 15 residues. The germline V gene has CDR1 MNHEY and CDR2 SMNVEV (reference sequence). V dropped 0 bases and J dropped 4 bases, with 10 bases sitting between them. CDR3 DNA: TGTGCCAGCAGTTTATCACAGAGTTCATACAATGAGCAGTTCTTC. Amino acid sequence: CASSLSQSSYNEQFF.

This chain uses TRBV5-6 with TRBJ2-2, with TRBD2 matching 7 bases. Germline lookup yields CDR1 SGHDT and CDR2 YYEEEE. The CDR3 sequence is 14 residues long. The trim removed 2 bases at V and 7 bases at J, leaving 5 bases unmatched. The CDR3 reads CASSFPGGFGELFF. The CDR3 DNA is TGTGCCAGCAGCTTCCCCGGGGGGTTCGGGGAGCTGTTTTTT.

The CDR3 loop is CASSHLDRGEYEQYF. CDR3 nucleotide sequence: TGTGCCAGCAGCCACCTTGACAGGGGGGAGTACGAGCAGTACTTC. This chain joins TRBV3-1 (or the pseudogene TRBV3-2) and TRBJ2-7, with TRBD1 identical over 9 bases. This CDR3 spans 15 amino acids. Germline V CDR1 and CDR2: LGHDT, YNNKEL (reference sequence). The ends lost 3 bases at V and 4 bases at J; junction bases unmatched: 7.

The V and J genes are TRBV3-1 (or the pseudogene TRBV3-2) and TRBJ1-5, with D possibly TRBD1 on 5 matching bases. V shed 4 bases and J shed 2 bases, with 12 bases lying between them. CDR3 size: 15 residues. Germline V gene lookup returns CDR1 LGHDT and CDR2 YNNKEL (reference sequence). The CDR3 loop reads CASSPGWGGNQPQHF. The CDR3 DNA reads TGTGCCAGCAGCCCCGGCTGGGGGGGCAATCAGCCCCAGCATTTT.

The V gene is TRBV9, the J gene TRBJ2-1, with 7 bases lining up with TRBD1. This CDR3 comprises 15 residues. Trimming took 3 bases from V and 0 from J; bases not matched to a gene: 3. Germline V gene data show CDR1 as SGDLS and CDR2 as YYNGEE. Here the CDR3 DNA reads TGTGCCAGCAGCGCGGGACAGACCTCCTACAATGAGCAGTTCTTC. This codes for CASSAGQTSYNEQFF.

The CDR3 protein is CASSQYPMNTEAFF. CDR3 DNA sequence: TGTGCCAGCAGTCAGTATCCCATGAACACTGAAGCTTTCTTT. This chain links TRBV6-2 or TRBV6-3 with TRBJ1-1; D remains ambiguous. The CDR3 is 14 residues long. V was pared by 5 bases and J by 0 bases, with 10 bases between. Germline CDR1 and CDR2: MNHEY and SVGEGT.

The chain couples TRBV6-5 to TRBJ1-4, with D maybe TRBD1 (6 bases). Trimming took off 0 bases at V and 8 bases at J, with 13 bases between the two ends. There are 15 residues in the CDR3. Germline CDR1 MNHEY, CDR2 SVGAGI. CDR3 loop: CASSYSAGVGEKLFF. CDR3 DNA: TGTGCCAGCAGTTACTCGGCAGGGGTTGGGGAAAAACTGTTTTTT.

This clone has only one observation. CDR3 bases: TGTGCCAGCAGTTTTTCCTCAGGGGCGCGCAATCAGCCCCAGCATTTT. This translates into CASSFSSGARNQPQHF. V gene TRBV28 combines with J gene TRBJ1-5, with D possibly TRBD1 on 6 matching bases. V gave up 3 bases and J gave up 2 bases, with 14 bases separating them. There are 16 residues in the CDR3. Germline CDR1 reads MDHEN; CDR2 reads SYDVKM.